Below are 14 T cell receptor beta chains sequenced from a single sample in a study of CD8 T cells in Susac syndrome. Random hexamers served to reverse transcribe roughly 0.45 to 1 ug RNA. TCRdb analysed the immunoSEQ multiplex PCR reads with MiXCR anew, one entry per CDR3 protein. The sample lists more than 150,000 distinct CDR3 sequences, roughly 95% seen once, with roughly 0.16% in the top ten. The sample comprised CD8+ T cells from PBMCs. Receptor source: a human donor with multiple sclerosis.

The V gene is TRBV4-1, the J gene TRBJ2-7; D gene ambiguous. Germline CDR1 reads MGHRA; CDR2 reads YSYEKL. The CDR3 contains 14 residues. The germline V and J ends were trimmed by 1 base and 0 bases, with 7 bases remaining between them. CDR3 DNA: TGCGCCAGCAGCCAAGCACAGAGCTCCTACGAGCAGTACTTC. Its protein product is CASSQAQSSYEQYF.

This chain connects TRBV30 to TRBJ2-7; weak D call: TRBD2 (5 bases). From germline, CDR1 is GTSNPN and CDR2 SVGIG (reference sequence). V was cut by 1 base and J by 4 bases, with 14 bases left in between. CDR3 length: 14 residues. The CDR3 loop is CAWSAAQLGYEQYF. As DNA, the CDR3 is TGTGCCTGGAGTGCCGCACAACTAGGGTACGAGCAGTACTTC. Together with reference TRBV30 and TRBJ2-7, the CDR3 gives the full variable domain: SQTIHQWPATLVQPVGSPLSLECTVEGTSNPNLYWYRQAAGRGLQLLFYSVGIGQISSEVPQNLSASRPQDRQFILSSKKLLLSDSGFYLCAWSAAQLGYEQYFGPGTRLTVT.

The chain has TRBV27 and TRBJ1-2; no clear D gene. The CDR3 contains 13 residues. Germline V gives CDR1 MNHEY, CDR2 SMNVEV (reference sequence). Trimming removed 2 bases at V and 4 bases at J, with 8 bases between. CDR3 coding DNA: TGTGCCAGCAGTTTAGGGGTCTTCTATGGCTACACCTTC. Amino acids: CASSLGVFYGYTF.

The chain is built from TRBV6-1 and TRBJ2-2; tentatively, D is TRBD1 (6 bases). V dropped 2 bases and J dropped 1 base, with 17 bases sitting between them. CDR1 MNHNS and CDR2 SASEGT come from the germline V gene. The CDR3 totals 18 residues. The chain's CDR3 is CASSESEWGRGNTGELFF. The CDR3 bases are TGTGCCAGCAGTGAAAGCGAGTGGGGCAGGGGGAACACCGGGGAGCTGTTTTTT.

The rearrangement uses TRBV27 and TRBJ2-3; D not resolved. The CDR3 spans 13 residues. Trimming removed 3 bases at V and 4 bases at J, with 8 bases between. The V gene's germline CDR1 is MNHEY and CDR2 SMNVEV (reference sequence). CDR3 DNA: TGTGCCAGCAGTTTCCCCCTCGCAGATACGCAGTATTTT. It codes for CASSFPLADTQYF.

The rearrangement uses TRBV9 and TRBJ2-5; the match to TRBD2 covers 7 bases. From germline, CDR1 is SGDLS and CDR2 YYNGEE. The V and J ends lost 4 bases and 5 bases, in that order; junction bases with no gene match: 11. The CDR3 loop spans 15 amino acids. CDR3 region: CASSRVGGSGETQYF. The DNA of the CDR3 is TGTGCCAGCAGCCGCGTAGGCGGTAGCGGGGAGACCCAGTACTTC.

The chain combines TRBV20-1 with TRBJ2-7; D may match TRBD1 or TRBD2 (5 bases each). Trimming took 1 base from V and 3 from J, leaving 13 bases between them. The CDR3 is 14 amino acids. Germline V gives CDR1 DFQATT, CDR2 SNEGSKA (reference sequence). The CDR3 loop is CSARGTGQNYEQYF. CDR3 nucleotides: TGCAGTGCTAGAGGAACGGGGCAGAACTACGAGCAGTACTTC.

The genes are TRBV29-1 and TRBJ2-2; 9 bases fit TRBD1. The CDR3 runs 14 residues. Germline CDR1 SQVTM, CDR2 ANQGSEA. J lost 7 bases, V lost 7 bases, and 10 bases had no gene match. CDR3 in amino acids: CSAGTGTSIGELFF. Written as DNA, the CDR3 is TGCAGCGCTGGGACAGGGACTTCAATCGGGGAGCTGTTTTTT.

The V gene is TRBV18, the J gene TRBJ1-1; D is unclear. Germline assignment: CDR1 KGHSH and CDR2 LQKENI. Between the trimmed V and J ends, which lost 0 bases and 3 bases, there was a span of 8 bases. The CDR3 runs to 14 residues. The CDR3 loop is CASSPPTDYTEAFF. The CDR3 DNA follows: TGTGCCAGCTCACCACCTACAGATTACACTGAAGCTTTCTTT.

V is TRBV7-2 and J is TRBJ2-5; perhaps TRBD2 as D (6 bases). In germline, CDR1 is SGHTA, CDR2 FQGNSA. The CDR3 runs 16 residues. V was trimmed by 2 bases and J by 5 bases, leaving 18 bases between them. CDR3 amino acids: CASSLRTGSFRETQYF. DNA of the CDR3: TGTGCCAGCAGCTTAAGGACCGGGAGTTTCAGGGAGACCCAGTACTTC.

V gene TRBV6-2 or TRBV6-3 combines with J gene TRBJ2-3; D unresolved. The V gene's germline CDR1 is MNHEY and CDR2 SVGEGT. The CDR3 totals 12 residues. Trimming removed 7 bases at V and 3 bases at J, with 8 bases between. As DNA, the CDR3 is TGTGCCAGCACCACGAGGACAGATACGCAGTATTTT. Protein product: CASTTRTDTQYF.

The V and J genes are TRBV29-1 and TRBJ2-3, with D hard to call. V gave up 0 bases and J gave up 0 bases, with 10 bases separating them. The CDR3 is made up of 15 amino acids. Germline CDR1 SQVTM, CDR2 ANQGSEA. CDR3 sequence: CSVEEAVQSTDTQYF. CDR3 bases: TGCAGCGTTGAAGAGGCGGTACAGAGCACAGATACGCAGTATTTT.

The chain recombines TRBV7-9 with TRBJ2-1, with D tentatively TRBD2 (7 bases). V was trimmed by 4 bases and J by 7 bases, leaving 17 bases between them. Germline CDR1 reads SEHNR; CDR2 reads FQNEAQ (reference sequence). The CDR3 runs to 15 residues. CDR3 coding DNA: TGTGCCAGCAGCTCGCCCGCGGGGGCGGGGAATGAGCAGTTCTTC. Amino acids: CASSSPAGAGNEQFF.

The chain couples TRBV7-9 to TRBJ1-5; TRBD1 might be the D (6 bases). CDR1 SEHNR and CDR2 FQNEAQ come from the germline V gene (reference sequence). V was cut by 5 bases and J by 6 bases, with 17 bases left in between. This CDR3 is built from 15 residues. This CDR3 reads CASSRGGNLSQPQHF. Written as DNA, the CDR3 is TGTGCCAGCAGCCGGGGGGGCAACTTAAGTCAGCCCCAGCATTTT.